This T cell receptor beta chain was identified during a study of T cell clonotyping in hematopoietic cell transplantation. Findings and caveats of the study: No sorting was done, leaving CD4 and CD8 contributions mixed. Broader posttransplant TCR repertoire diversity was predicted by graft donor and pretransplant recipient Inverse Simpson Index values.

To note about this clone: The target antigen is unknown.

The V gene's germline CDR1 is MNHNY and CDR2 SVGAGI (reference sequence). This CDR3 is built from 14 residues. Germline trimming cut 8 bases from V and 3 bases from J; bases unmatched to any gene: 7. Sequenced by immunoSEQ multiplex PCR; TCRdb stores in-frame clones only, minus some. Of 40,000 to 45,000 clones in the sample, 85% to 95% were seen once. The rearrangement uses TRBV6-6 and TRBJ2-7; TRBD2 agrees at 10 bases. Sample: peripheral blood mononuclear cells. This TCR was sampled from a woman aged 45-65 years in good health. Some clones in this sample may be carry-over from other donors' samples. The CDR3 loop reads CASRLAGDHYEQYF. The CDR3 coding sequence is TGTGCCAGCCGTCTAGCGGGGGACCACTACGAGCAGTACTTC.